These 19 T cell receptor beta chains originate from one sample sequenced in a study of blood T cell repertoires in COVID-19. Libraries were prepared by immunoSEQ multiplex PCR; TCRdb keeps only in-frame clonotypes and omits some of them. The sample holds roughly 73,000 clones, roughly 88% seen once. The specimen was peripheral blood. These receptors all stem from a man between 65 and 85 years old with active or convalescent COVID-19.

J is TRBJ2-7 and V is TRBV11-3; 7 bases map to TRBD1. Germline-derived CDR1 and CDR2 are SGHNT and YENEEA. The CDR3 has 15 amino acids. The junction had 8 bases not matched to a gene; V was cut back by 2 bases and J by 4 bases. The CDR3 here is CASSLFPGTAYEQYF. The CDR3, as DNA: TGTGCCAGCAGCTTATTCCCCGGGACAGCTTACGAGCAGTACTTC.

This chain connects TRBV29-1 to TRBJ1-2; D not resolved. Germline CDR1 SQVTM, CDR2 ANQGSEA. Trimming cost V 4 bases and J 2 bases, with 11 bases left between them. The CDR3 covers 13 residues. For the CDR3, the DNA is TGCAGCGTTGGCATCCAGGCCAACTATGGCTACACCTTC. As protein: CSVGIQANYGYTF.

The chain uses TRBV6-5 and TRBJ1-4; 8 bases fit TRBD1. In germline, CDR1 is MNHEY, CDR2 SVGAGI. V shed 2 bases, J shed 7 bases, and the junction held 6 bases outside the gene matches. The CDR3 is 15 amino acids. The CDR3 sequence is CASSYQGADSEKLFF. CDR3 nucleotides: TGTGCCAGCAGTTACCAGGGGGCAGACAGTGAAAAACTGTTTTTT.

The chain employs TRBV19 and TRBJ1-5, with 11 bases identical to TRBD1. The ends lost 6 bases at V and 1 base at J; junction bases unmatched: 2. CDR1 is LNHDA and CDR2 is SQIVND in the germline V gene (reference sequence). The CDR3 is made up of 15 amino acids. The CDR3 protein is CASRRTGGSNQPQHF. CDR3 nucleotide sequence: TGTGCCAGTAGGAGGACAGGGGGCAGCAATCAGCCCCAGCATTTT.

The rearrangement uses TRBV24-1 and TRBJ2-1; D is possibly TRBD1 (5 bases). CDR1 and CDR2 (germline): KGHDR, SFDVKD. Trimming took 4 bases from V and 7 from J, leaving 16 bases between them. The CDR3 runs 15 residues. CDR3 in DNA: TGTGCCACCAGTGACTCTTCCCAGGGCGCAAATGAGCAGTTCTTC. This encodes CATSDSSQGANEQFF.

This clone has a handful of counts. The chain is built from TRBV5-6 and TRBJ2-3, with TRBD2 matching 11 bases. Germline lookup yields CDR1 SGHDT and CDR2 YYEEEE. V lost 5 bases to trimming and J lost 6 bases; unmatched junction nucleotides: 2. The CDR3 runs to 13 residues. Written as DNA, the CDR3 is TGTGCCAGCAGGACTAGCGGGGTTGATACGCAGTATTTT. Translating gives CASRTSGVDTQYF.

The chain combines TRBV29-1 with TRBJ1-1; D perhaps matches TRBD1 (6 bases). The germline V and J ends were trimmed by 7 bases and 3 bases, with 12 bases remaining between them. CDR1 SQVTM and CDR2 ANQGSEA come from the germline V gene. There are 12 residues in the CDR3. CDR3 DNA: TGCAGCGCTGGGGGCTTTGACACTGAAGCTTTCTTT. Translated, it gives CSAGGFDTEAFF. The complete variable domain, with remaining parts taken from reference TRBV29-1 and TRBJ1-1, reads SAVISQKPSRDICQRGTSLTIQCQVDSQVTMMFWYRQQPGQSLTLIATANQGSEATYESGFVIDKFPISRPNLTFSTLTVSNMSPEDSSIYLCSAGGFDTEAFFGQGTRLTVV.

The rearrangement uses TRBV5-4 and TRBJ2-1; 9 nucleotides line up with TRBD2. V lost 3 bases to trimming and J lost 8 bases; unmatched junction nucleotides: 6. The CDR3 consists of 14 residues. Germline-derived CDR1 and CDR2 are SGHNT and YYREEE (reference sequence). The CDR3 DNA reads as TGTGCCAGCAGCTCGGTAGCGGGAGACTATGAGCAGTTCTTC. It codes for CASSSVAGDYEQFF.

The chain joins TRBV7-6 to TRBJ2-7; TRBD1 agrees at 11 bases. Germline-derived CDR1 and CDR2 are SGHVS and FNYEAQ. The ends lost 1 base at V and 7 bases at J; junction bases unmatched: 6. The CDR3 runs to 15 residues. CDR3 coding DNA: TGTGCCAGCAGCTTAGGGACAGGGGGCTGGCAAGAGCAGTACTTC. Its protein product is CASSLGTGGWQEQYF.

The chain employs TRBV12-3 or TRBV12-4 and TRBJ1-1; D remains ambiguous. This CDR3 comprises 13 residues. Trimming removed 2 bases from V and 6 bases from J, with 10 bases in between. The CDR3 DNA reads as TGTGCCAGCAGTTTAAATACCCAGGCTGAAGCTTTCTTT. Translating it yields CASSLNTQAEAFF.

The CDR3 DNA follows: TGTGCCAGCAGCCAGGAAGGGTGGGGGGCGAACACCGGGGAGCTGTTTTTT. This sequence encodes CASSQEGWGANTGELFF. The chain carries TRBV5-6 and TRBJ2-2, with D possibly matching TRBD2 (6 bases). V was trimmed by 4 bases and J by 0 bases, leaving 16 bases between them. The germline gives CDR1 SGHDT, CDR2 YYEEEE. CDR3 length: 17 residues.

Only a few counts were recorded for this clone. The same CDR3 also results from other DNA sequences found in this sample. This CDR3 reads CASSLNPSGSTDTQYF. The CDR3 bases are TGTGCCAGCAGCTTAAACCCTAGCGGGAGTACAGATACGCAGTATTTT. The chain uses TRBV7-3 and TRBJ2-3, with 10 bases matching TRBD2. Trimming at V came to 1 base and at J to 3 bases, leaving 4 bases not matched to a gene. Germline V CDR1 and CDR2: SGHTA, FQGTGA. This CDR3 is 16 amino acids long.

The rearrangement joins TRBV6-6 to TRBJ1-5, with 7 bases aligning to TRBD1. Germline CDR1 and CDR2: MNHNY and SVGAGI (reference sequence). V was pared by 6 bases and J by 4 bases, with 9 bases of the junction left unmatched. The CDR3 covers 15 residues. CDR3 sequence (DNA): TGTGCCAGCAGAACGGGACAGACGCAAAATCAGCCCCAGCATTTT. Protein sequence: CASRTGQTQNQPQHF.

This sequence joins TRBV18 and TRBJ2-7, with 10 bases aligning to TRBD1. The J segment lost 4 bases and the V segment lost 2 bases, leaving 5 bases of the junction unmatched. The CDR3 length is 15 residues. The germline gives CDR1 KGHSH, CDR2 LQKENI. CDR3 in amino acids: CASSPDRGRSYEQYF. The CDR3 nucleotides are TGTGCCAGCTCACCAGACAGGGGGCGAAGTTACGAGCAGTACTTC.

The chain is built from TRBV27 and TRBJ2-1, with 11 bases aligning to TRBD2. CDR3 length: 15 amino acids. After removal of 6 bases from V and 3 bases from J, the junction contained 4 bases not matched to a gene. Germline V gene lookup returns CDR1 MNHEY and CDR2 SMNVEV (reference sequence). The CDR3 region has the DNA TGTGCCAGCAGGGGTAGCGGGAGGGGCTACAATGAGCAGTTCTTC. It encodes CASRGSGRGYNEQFF.

The chain couples TRBV5-1 to TRBJ2-5; 11 nucleotides match TRBD2. Germline V lookup: CDR1 SGHRS, CDR2 YFSETQ. The CDR3 is 19 residues long. The J segment lost 2 bases and the V segment lost 0 bases, leaving 12 bases of the junction unmatched. The DNA of the CDR3 is TGCGCCAGCAGCTTGGCCCCCACGGCTAGCGGGGGGTTTCAAGAGACCCAGTACTTC. This sequence encodes CASSLAPTASGGFQETQYF.

The V call is TRBV6-4, the J call TRBJ1-1; 7 bases map to TRBD1. The CDR3 covers 14 residues. The J segment lost 4 bases and the V segment lost 5 bases, leaving 7 bases of the junction unmatched. Germline loops: CDR1 MRHNA, CDR2 SNTAGT. The CDR3 reads CASSPRQGGTEAFF. The CDR3 DNA is TGTGCCAGCAGTCCCCGACAGGGAGGCACTGAAGCTTTCTTT.

The chain recombines TRBV19 with TRBJ1-1, with D unclear. The CDR3 has 14 amino acids. The V gene's germline CDR1 is LNHDA and CDR2 SQIVND (reference sequence). The ends were cut back, 5 bases at V and 3 bases at J, with 13 bases in the middle. The CDR3 DNA reads TGTGCCAGTAGTGCCCTTGGGCTTGACACTGAAGCTTTCTTT. Amino acids: CASSALGLDTEAFF.

This clone was counted a few times. This chain uses TRBV3-1 (or the pseudogene TRBV3-2) with TRBJ1-4, with 7 bases matching TRBD1. This CDR3 has 15 amino acids. The germline V gene has CDR1 LGHDT and CDR2 YNNKEL (reference sequence). The ends lost 4 bases at V and 11 bases at J; junction bases unmatched: 13. In DNA, the CDR3 is TGTGCCAGCAGCCCCTGGGACAGTACTATTGGGAAACTGTTTTTT. Translating it yields CASSPWDSTIGKLFF.